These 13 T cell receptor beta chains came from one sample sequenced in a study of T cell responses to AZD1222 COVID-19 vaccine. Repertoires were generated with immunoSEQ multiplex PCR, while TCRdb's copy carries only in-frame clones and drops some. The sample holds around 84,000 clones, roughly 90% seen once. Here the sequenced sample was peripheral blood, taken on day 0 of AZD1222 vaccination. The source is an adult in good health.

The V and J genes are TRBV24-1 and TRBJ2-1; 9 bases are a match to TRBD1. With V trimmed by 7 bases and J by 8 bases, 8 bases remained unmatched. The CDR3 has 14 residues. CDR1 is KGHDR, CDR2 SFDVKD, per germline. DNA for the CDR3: TGTGCCACCAGGGCGGGACAGGGTACCCATGAGCAGTTCTTC. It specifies CATRAGQGTHEQFF.

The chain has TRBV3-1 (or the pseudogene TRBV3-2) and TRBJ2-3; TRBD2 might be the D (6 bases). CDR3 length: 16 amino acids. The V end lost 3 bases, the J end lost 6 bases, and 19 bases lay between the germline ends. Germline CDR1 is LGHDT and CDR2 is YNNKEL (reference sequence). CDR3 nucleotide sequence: TGTGCCAGCAGCCAGCGGGACCTCCCGGCCACGGATACGCAGTATTTT. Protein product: CASSQRDLPATDTQYF.

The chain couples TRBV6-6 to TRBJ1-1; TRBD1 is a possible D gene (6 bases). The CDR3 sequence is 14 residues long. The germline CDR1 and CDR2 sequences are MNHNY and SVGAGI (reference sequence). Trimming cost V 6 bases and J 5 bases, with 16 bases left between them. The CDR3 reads CASRNSGTMTEAFF. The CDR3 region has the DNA TGTGCCAGCAGAAATTCCGGGACAATGACTGAAGCTTTCTTT.

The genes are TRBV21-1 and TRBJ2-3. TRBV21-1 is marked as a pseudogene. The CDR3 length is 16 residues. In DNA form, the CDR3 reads TGTGCCAGCAGCAAAGCTAAGGGAACTAGCACAGATACGCAGTATTTT. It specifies CASSKAKGTSTDTQYF.

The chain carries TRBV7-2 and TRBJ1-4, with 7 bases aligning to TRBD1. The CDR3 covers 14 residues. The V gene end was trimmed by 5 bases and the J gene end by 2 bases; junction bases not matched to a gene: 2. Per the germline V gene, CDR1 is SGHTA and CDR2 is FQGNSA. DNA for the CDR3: TGTGCCAGCAGCCCGACAGGGACTAATGAAAAACTGTTTTTT. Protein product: CASSPTGTNEKLFF.

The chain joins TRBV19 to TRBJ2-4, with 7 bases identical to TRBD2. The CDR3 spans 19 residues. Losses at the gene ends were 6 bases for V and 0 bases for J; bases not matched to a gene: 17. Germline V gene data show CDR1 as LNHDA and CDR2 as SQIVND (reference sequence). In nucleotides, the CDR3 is TGTGCCAGTAGGCCTGGGAGGACTAGGGCCCTTAAAGCCAAAAACATTCAGTACTTC. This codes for CASRPGRTRALKAKNIQYF.

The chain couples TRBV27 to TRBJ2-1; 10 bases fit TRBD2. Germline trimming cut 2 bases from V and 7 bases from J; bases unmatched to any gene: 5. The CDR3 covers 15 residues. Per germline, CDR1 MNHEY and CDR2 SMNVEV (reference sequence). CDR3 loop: CASSLMASGSNEQFF. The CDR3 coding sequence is TGTGCCAGCAGTTTAATGGCTAGCGGGAGTAATGAGCAGTTCTTC.

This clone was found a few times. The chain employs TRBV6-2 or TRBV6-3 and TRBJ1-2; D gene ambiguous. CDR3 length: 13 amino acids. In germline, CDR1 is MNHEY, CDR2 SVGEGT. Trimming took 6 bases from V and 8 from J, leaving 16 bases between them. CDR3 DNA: TGTGCCAGCAGCGCCCGTGTGAGGAGGGGCTACACCTTC. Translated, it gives CASSARVRRGYTF.

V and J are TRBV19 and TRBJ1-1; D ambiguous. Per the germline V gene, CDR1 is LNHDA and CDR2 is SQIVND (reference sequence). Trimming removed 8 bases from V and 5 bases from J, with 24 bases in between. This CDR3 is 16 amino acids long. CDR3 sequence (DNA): TGTGCCAGTGGCTACCCTGTGTCGGGGTTGTTTACTGAAGCTTTCTTT. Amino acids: CASGYPVSGLFTEAFF.

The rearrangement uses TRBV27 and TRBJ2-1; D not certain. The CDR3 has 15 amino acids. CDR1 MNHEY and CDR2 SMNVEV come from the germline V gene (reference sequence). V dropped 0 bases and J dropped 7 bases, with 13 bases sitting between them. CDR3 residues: CASSLSSPYRNEQFF. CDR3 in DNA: TGTGCCAGCAGTTTATCTAGCCCTTACCGGAATGAGCAGTTCTTC.

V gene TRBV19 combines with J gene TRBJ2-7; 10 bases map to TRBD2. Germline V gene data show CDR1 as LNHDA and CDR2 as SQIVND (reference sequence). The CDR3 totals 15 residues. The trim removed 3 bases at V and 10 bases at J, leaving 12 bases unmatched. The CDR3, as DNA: TGTGCCAGTAGTATGGGAGGCTCGGCTAGCGGGAGACAGTACTTC. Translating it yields CASSMGGSASGRQYF.

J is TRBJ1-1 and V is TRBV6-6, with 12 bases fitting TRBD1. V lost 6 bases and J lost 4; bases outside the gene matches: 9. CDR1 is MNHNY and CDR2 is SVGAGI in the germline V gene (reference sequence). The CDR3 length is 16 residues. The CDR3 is CASSTAGQGAITEAFF. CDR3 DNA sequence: TGTGCCAGCAGCACCGCGGGACAGGGGGCGATCACTGAAGCTTTCTTT.

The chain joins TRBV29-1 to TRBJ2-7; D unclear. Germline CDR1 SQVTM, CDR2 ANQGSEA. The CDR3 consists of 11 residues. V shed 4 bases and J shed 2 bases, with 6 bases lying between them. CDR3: CSVGVPYEQYF. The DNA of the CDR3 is TGCAGCGTTGGGGTGCCCTACGAGCAGTACTTC.